This T cell receptor (beta chain) was recorded in a study of shared clonotypes between healthy human individuals. The method was immunoSEQ multiplex PCR; TCRdb's version includes in-frame clones alone and lacks a portion of them. The sample holds some 95,000 clones, 60% to 70% seen once. Sequencing was done on a sample of memory CD8+ T cells sorted from blood. This sample's subset: CD45RO+ cells pooled with CCR7-negative TemRA cells. This TCR came from a young man in good health.

The CDR3 coding sequence is TGCGCCAGCAGTAACGGGACTTACCCCTACGAGCAGTACTTC. It is translated as CASSNGTYPYEQYF. The rearrangement links TRBV5-1 to TRBJ2-7, with TRBD2 as a possible D gene (6 bases). Trimming took off 5 bases at V and 2 bases at J, with 14 bases between the two ends. Germline V CDR1 and CDR2: SGHRS, YFSETQ. The CDR3 is 14 residues long. The full variable domain, with the rest looked up from reference TRBV5-1 and TRBJ2-7, is KAGVTQTPRYLIKTRGQQVTLSCSPISGHRSVSWYQQTPGQGLQFLFEYFSETQRNKGNFPGRFSGRQFSNSRSEMNVSTLELGDSALYLCASSNGTYPYEQYFGPGTRLTVT.